What follows are 6 T cell receptor beta chains derived from one specimen sequenced in a study of T cell responses to AZD1222 COVID-19 vaccine. Some clones are missing from TCRdb's copy, which holds only in-frame ones; the method was immunoSEQ multiplex PCR. In the table there are around 150,000 clones, about 91% of which are singletons. Sequenced material: peripheral blood, taken 28 days after the second AZD1222 dose. The receptors derive from an adult who received the AZD1222 COVID-19 vaccine.

J is TRBJ2-7 and V is TRBV6-5, with D possibly matching TRBD2 (6 bases). Trimming left V 4 bases short and J 3 bases short, with 16 bases between. CDR3 size: 15 residues. Germline values: CDR1 MNHEY, CDR2 SVGAGI. This CDR3 is CASSFRGGANYEQYF. CDR3 nucleotides: TGTGCCAGCAGTTTCCGAGGAGGGGCCAACTACGAGCAGTACTTC.

The chain carries TRBV14 and TRBJ2-7, with TRBD2 matching over 11 bases. From germline, CDR1 is SGHDN and CDR2 FVKESK. V shed 3 bases and J 3 bases; nucleotides not matched to a gene: 4. This CDR3 region has 15 residues. Here the CDR3 reads CASSQLAGGSYEQYF. DNA for the CDR3: TGTGCCAGCAGCCAGCTAGCGGGGGGAAGCTACGAGCAGTACTTC.

The V and J genes are TRBV27 and TRBJ1-6; D not resolved. CDR1 and CDR2 (germline): MNHEY, SMNVEV (reference sequence). V lost 3 bases and J 10 bases, leaving 16 bases between the germline ends. There are 15 residues in the CDR3. CDR3 sequence (DNA): TGTGCCAGCAGTTTGGGCCAGGTCGATCGCTCACCCCTCCACTTT. Protein product: CASSLGQVDRSPLHF.

The chain is built from TRBV7-2 and TRBJ1-2; TRBD1 agrees at 11 bases. Germline V gene lookup returns CDR1 SGHTA and CDR2 FQGNSA. The junction had 16 bases not matched to a gene; V was cut back by 5 bases and J by 5 bases. The CDR3 runs 18 residues. CDR3 nucleotides: TGTGCCAGCAGCGAACCGAGGACAGGGGGCGCAGATACGTATGGCTACACCTTC. Its protein product is CASSEPRTGGADTYGYTF.

The chain employs TRBV5-8 and TRBJ2-7; 8 bases match TRBD1. The germline CDR1 and CDR2 sequences are SGHTS and YDEGEE. The CDR3 is 15 amino acids. V was clipped by 3 bases and J by 0 bases; unmatched bases: 5. CDR3 sequence: CASSWGDRYSYEQYF. The CDR3 nucleotides read TGTGCCAGCAGCTGGGGGGACAGGTACTCCTACGAGCAGTACTTC.

The chain joins TRBV16 to TRBJ1-3; D gene unclear. Trimming removed 2 bases from V and 0 bases from J, with 8 bases in between. Germline CDR1 KGHSY, CDR2 FQNENV. The CDR3 spans 15 residues. CDR3 in DNA: TGTGCCAGCAGCCAAGGAGAGAGCTCTGGAAACACCATATATTTT. Residues: CASSQGESSGNTIYF.